This T cell receptor (beta chain) was profiled in a study of blood T cell repertoires in COVID-19 (dated by TCRdb to 2019 to 2021). Background on the whole study: Collaborator samples came from the United States, Italy and Spain and covered acute and convalescent phases of COVID-19. Samples were obtained from the ongoing ImmuneRACE study (first 160 participants) and from 950 to 1,500 subjects provided by 6 global collaborators. The prospective study material was composed of cDNA or gDNA derived from T cells, B-cell-depleted T cells, or PBMCs. Subjects who had been exposed to COVID-19, were actively infected with it, or had recovered from it provided the deeply sampled blood TCRbeta repertoires that made up the dataset. The sample metadata nearly always contained a de-identified subject ID, COVID-19 status, age in years and sex. HLA class I and class II types, where available, came from metadata supplied by the sample provider rather than from assay-based typing. The repertoires were made available in a free public database intended to serve as a resource for research on the immune response to SARS-CoV-2. Overall study results and their limits: How much clinical and demographic metadata was included differed by source and by participant, and the metadata was provided uncurated.

As regards this clone: Its antigen is currently not known. Base qualities are not at hand, and no much larger clone is one base apart.

Between the V and J ends, shortened by 3 bases and 0 bases respectively, the junction contains 12 bases. CDR1 SQVTM and CDR2 ANQGSEA are derived from the germline V gene. The cysteine opens and the phenylalanine closes a CDR3 of 15 amino acids. The kept DNA is CDR3 alone, 45 bases in frame from the first base. The immunoSEQ Assay, a bias-controlled multiplex PCR, was used to amplify TCRbeta CDR3 regions from genomic DNA. The original methods were these. Within the assay, amplification of reference gene primers was used to estimate how many nucleated cells each sample contained. To quantify the absolute abundance of each unique TCRbeta CDR3 rearrangement, sequence reads were collapsed and filtered. For each sample, productive Simpson clonality was calculated as the square root of Simpson's diversity index across productive rearrangements. What TCRdb holds here is the immuneACCESS table cut down to in-frame rearrangements. Part of the clones is not present; checked against another copy, under half of the missing clones reflect an unresolved V gene, and the others are unexplained. That table supplies the V and J calls and clone size; D and trimming were determined from the DNA. A total of about 200,000 clones appear in this sample, over 70% of them only once. Together, the top ten hold approximately 7.2% of the sample.

Whole blood was collected in K2EDTA tubes by collaborating institutions according to the institutions' own protocols. For TCRbeta analysis, collaborator samples were shipped as frozen whole blood, as isolated PBMCs, or as DNA extracted from either sample type. The sequencing input was peripheral blood. The chain is made from TRBV29-1 and TRBJ2-4, with TRBD1 as a weak D call on 5 bases. The sequence derives from a woman aged 70-85 years with acute or convalescent COVID-19. The DNA sequence follows: TGCAGCGTTGAGGGGCACGAACTAGCCAAAAACATTCAGTACTTC. Protein translation: CSVEGHELAKNIQYF.